The sequence of this TCR beta chain was determined in a study of vaccination and CD4 T cells after COVID-19. Study-wide background: Post-COVID draws followed diagnosis by a median roughly 99 days (range 35 to 161).

Treatment meaning: approximately nine-day PBMC culture with coronavirus spike peptide pools or control peptides (ViraFEST assay). Alongside around 9.7 IU/ml IL-2 and roughly 9.9 ug/ml peptide pools, PBMCs were cultured at under 2.5 million per well. Details on this clonotype: Its cognate antigen is unknown.

The Oncomine TCR Beta short-read assay generated sequence data from the DNA of cultured CD4+ T cells. Using its own MiXCR run on the PCR reads, TCRdb lists one record per CDR3 protein. This sample yields just under 20,000 distinct CDR3 sequences, of which 67% are seen a single time; 6% to 8.5% belongs to the top ten. The CDR3 runs 12 residues. CDR1 is LNHNV, CDR2 YYDKDF, per germline (reference sequence). V lost 5 bases, J lost 5 bases, and 9 bases lay in between. The sequence derives from a human donor who had recovered from COVID-19. The sample taken for sequencing was CD4+ T cells from blood, cultured in vitro. J is TRBJ1-2 and V is TRBV15; D may be TRBD1 (6 bases). The CDR3 sequence: CATSGQGYGYTF. CDR3 DNA: TGTGCCACCAGCGGGCAGGGGTATGGCTACACCTTC.